These T cell receptor beta chains were read from a single sample in a study of T cell responses to AZD1222 COVID-19 vaccine. This table comes from immunoSEQ multiplex PCR, and its TCRdb copy is limited to in-frame clones, with some not included. The table shows 150,000 or so clones, with roughly nine tenths occurring only once. The sequences come from peripheral blood, collected on day 0 of MenACWY control vaccination. These receptors originate from an adult in good health. Each CDR3 is given with its conserved first and last residue. The order of the fields is CDR3 length, clone size, V gene, D gene, J gene, CDR3 DNA, CDR3 protein. D genes are given only for firm matches. Some rows have no size entry. The others give once, few or many, or a class for an expanded clone.

CDR3 length: 14
clone size: few
V gene: TRBV10-3
D gene: .
J gene: TRBJ2-7
CDR3 DNA: TGTGCCACCTCACAGGCTAGCGCCTCGTACGAGCAGTACTTC
CDR3 protein: CATSQASASYEQYF

CDR3 length: 15
clone size: .
V gene: TRBV5-8
D gene: TRBD1
J gene: TRBJ1-2
CDR3 DNA: TGTGCCAGCAGCTTACGGGACAGGGGAATATATGGCTACACCTTC
CDR3 protein: CASSLRDRGIYGYTF

CDR3 length: 14
clone size: once
V gene: TRBV21-1
D gene: .
J gene: TRBJ2-7
CDR3 DNA: TGTGCCAGCAGCAAGCGGGAGTCCTCCTACGAGCAGTACTTC
CDR3 protein: CASSKRESSYEQYF

CDR3 length: 12
clone size: .
V gene: TRBV11-3
D gene: .
J gene: TRBJ2-5
CDR3 DNA: TGTGCCAGCAGCTTAGCAGTAGAGACCCAGTACTTC
CDR3 protein: CASSLAVETQYF

CDR3 length: 14
clone size: once
V gene: TRBV7-8
D gene: .
J gene: TRBJ2-2
CDR3 DNA: TGTGCCAGCAGCTTACGGGTAGGAGGCGGGGAGCTGTTTTTT
CDR3 protein: CASSLRVGGGELFF

CDR3 length: 14
clone size: .
V gene: TRBV6-5
D gene: TRBD2
J gene: TRBJ2-2
CDR3 DNA: TGTGCCAGCAGTCCTCATAGCGGGGTCGGGGAGCTGTTTTTT
CDR3 protein: CASSPHSGVGELFF

CDR3 length: 16
clone size: .
V gene: TRBV7-2
D gene: TRBD2
J gene: TRBJ2-3
CDR3 DNA: TGTGCCAGCAGCTTAGGACTAGCGGGAGGCACAGATACGCAGTATTTT
CDR3 protein: CASSLGLAGGTDTQYF

CDR3 length: 14
clone size: .
V gene: TRBV6-1
D gene: .
J gene: TRBJ1-2
CDR3 DNA: TGTGCCAGCAGCCCAGCCGGGACCGACGGCGTTGAGACCTTC
CDR3 protein: CASSPAGTDGVETF

CDR3 length: 14
clone size: few
V gene: TRBV2
D gene: .
J gene: TRBJ1-4
CDR3 DNA: TGTGCCAGCAGAACAGGACAGAATAATGAAAAACTGTTTTTT
CDR3 protein: CASRTGQNNEKLFF

CDR3 length: 13
clone size: once
V gene: TRBV9
D gene: TRBD1
J gene: TRBJ1-5
CDR3 DNA: TGTGCCGAACAGGGGCTTAGCAATCAGCCCCAGCATTTT
CDR3 protein: CAEQGLSNQPQHF

CDR3 length: 16
clone size: .
V gene: TRBV10-3
D gene: .
J gene: TRBJ2-5
CDR3 DNA: TGTGCCATCAGTGGGGGGCCTGACAGTCACGAAGAGACCCAGTACTTC
CDR3 protein: CAISGGPDSHEETQYF

CDR3 length: 13
clone size: .
V gene: TRBV10-3
D gene: TRBD1
J gene: TRBJ1-2
CDR3 DNA: TGTGCCATCGGTCTGACAGGGGTGGAGGGCTACACCTTC
CDR3 protein: CAIGLTGVEGYTF

CDR3 length: 14
clone size: .
V gene: TRBV6-6
D gene: .
J gene: TRBJ1-5
CDR3 DNA: TGTGCCAGCAGTCCCCGAGGACGTAATCAGCCCCAGCATTTT
CDR3 protein: CASSPRGRNQPQHF

CDR3 length: 13
clone size: .
V gene: TRBV6-5
D gene: TRBD1
J gene: TRBJ1-5
CDR3 DNA: TGTGCCAGCGCGGACAGGGGGCTCCAGCCCCAGCATTTT
CDR3 protein: CASADRGLQPQHF

CDR3 length: 13
clone size: few
V gene: TRBV7-9
D gene: .
J gene: TRBJ1-1
CDR3 DNA: TGTGCCAGCAGCTTTACGGTGAACACTGAAGCTTTCTTT
CDR3 protein: CASSFTVNTEAFF

CDR3 length: 12
clone size: .
V gene: TRBV2
D gene: .
J gene: TRBJ1-5
CDR3 DNA: TGTGCCAGCAACAGGATCAATCAGCCCCAGCATTTT
CDR3 protein: CASNRINQPQHF

CDR3 length: 16
clone size: .
V gene: TRBV4-1
D gene: TRBD1
J gene: TRBJ1-2
CDR3 DNA: TGCGCCAGCAGCCAAAGCCCAACAGGGGAGGTCCTTGGCTACACCTTC
CDR3 protein: CASSQSPTGEVLGYTF

CDR3 length: 15
clone size: .
V gene: TRBV6-4
D gene: .
J gene: TRBJ1-6
CDR3 DNA: TGTGCCAGCAGTGTAACGGACACCGTTGGTTCACCCCTCCACTTT
CDR3 protein: CASSVTDTVGSPLHF

CDR3 length: 12
clone size: .
V gene: TRBV7-6
D gene: .
J gene: TRBJ2-1
CDR3 DNA: TGTGCCAGCAGCACCATGGGGAATGAGCAGTTCTTC
CDR3 protein: CASSTMGNEQFF

CDR3 length: 16
clone size: .
V gene: TRBV5-1
D gene: TRBD2
J gene: TRBJ2-3
CDR3 DNA: TGCGCCAGCCTCCCCACTAGCGGGGTGAGCACAGATACGCAGTATTTT
CDR3 protein: CASLPTSGVSTDTQYF

CDR3 length: 15
clone size: few
V gene: TRBV5-6
D gene: .
J gene: TRBJ1-4
CDR3 DNA: TGTGCCAGCAGCTTGATCGGGCTACCTAATGAAAAACTGTTTTTT
CDR3 protein: CASSLIGLPNEKLFF

CDR3 length: 13
clone size: .
V gene: TRBV29-1
D gene: .
J gene: TRBJ2-1
CDR3 DNA: TGCAGCGTTGACCGCGGCCATTACAATGAGCAGTTCTTC
CDR3 protein: CSVDRGHYNEQFF

CDR3 length: 21
clone size: few
V gene: TRBV7-3
D gene: TRBD2
J gene: TRBJ2-1
CDR3 DNA: TGTGCCAGCAGCCCCTCCGGGACTAGCCCAAGTCCCACAAGCTCCTACAATGAGCAGTTCTTC
CDR3 protein: CASSPSGTSPSPTSSYNEQFF

CDR3 length: 16
clone size: .
V gene: TRBV6-5
D gene: TRBD1
J gene: TRBJ1-2
CDR3 DNA: TGTGCCAGCAGTTTTCGACAGGGGCCCAGACTCTATGGCTACACCTTC
CDR3 protein: CASSFRQGPRLYGYTF

CDR3 length: 14
clone size: .
V gene: TRBV6-6
D gene: .
J gene: TRBJ1-2
CDR3 DNA: TGTGCCAGCAGTCAGGGTTCCGGTAACTATGGCTACACCTTC
CDR3 protein: CASSQGSGNYGYTF

CDR3 length: 17
clone size: once
V gene: TRBV7-2
D gene: .
J gene: TRBJ1-4
CDR3 DNA: TGTGCCAGCAGCTTGGGATGGGGGGGTCTGTCTAATGAAAAACTGTTTTTT
CDR3 protein: CASSLGWGGLSNEKLFF

CDR3 length: 12
clone size: .
V gene: TRBV6-5
D gene: .
J gene: TRBJ2-7
CDR3 DNA: TGTGCCAGCAGTAATGAGGGCTACGAGCAGTACTTC
CDR3 protein: CASSNEGYEQYF

CDR3 length: 15
clone size: few
V gene: TRBV5-1
D gene: .
J gene: TRBJ2-5
CDR3 DNA: TGCGCCAGCAGCTTGGGACAGATAAAGCAAGAGACCCAGTACTTC
CDR3 protein: CASSLGQIKQETQYF

CDR3 length: 13
clone size: .
V gene: TRBV12-3/TRBV12-4
D gene: .
J gene: TRBJ2-5
CDR3 DNA: TGTGCCAGCAGTTATGGACTAAAAGAGACCCAGTACTTC
CDR3 protein: CASSYGLKETQYF

CDR3 length: 16
clone size: .
V gene: TRBV7-2
D gene: TRBD2
J gene: TRBJ2-4
CDR3 DNA: TGTGCCAGCAGCCCCCAAGGGGCGGGAGGCCTGAACATTCAGTACTTC
CDR3 protein: CASSPQGAGGLNIQYF

CDR3 length: 15
clone size: .
V gene: TRBV29-1
D gene: TRBD1
J gene: TRBJ2-7
CDR3 DNA: TGCAGCGTTTGGGACGGGACAGGGCAAACCTACGAGCAGTACTTC
CDR3 protein: CSVWDGTGQTYEQYF

CDR3 length: 19
clone size: .
V gene: TRBV21-1
D gene: .
J gene: TRBJ1-5
CDR3 DNA: TGTGCCAGCACCCGGAAAGACAGGGTCCCTTCTTCGGGTAATCAGCCCCAGCATTTT
CDR3 protein: CASTRKDRVPSSGNQPQHF

CDR3 length: 14
clone size: .
V gene: TRBV6-6
D gene: TRBD1
J gene: TRBJ1-5
CDR3 DNA: TGTGCCAGCTCGACAGGGGCGGGCAATCAGCCCCAGCATTTT
CDR3 protein: CASSTGAGNQPQHF

CDR3 length: 12
clone size: .
V gene: TRBV29-1
D gene: .
J gene: TRBJ2-5
CDR3 DNA: TGCAGCGTTGTTATAGGGATGGAGACCCAGTACTTC
CDR3 protein: CSVVIGMETQYF

CDR3 length: 14
clone size: .
V gene: TRBV10-1
D gene: .
J gene: TRBJ2-2
CDR3 DNA: TGCGCCAGCAGTGGCCTGGGAAGGGCCGGGGAGCTGTTTTTT
CDR3 protein: CASSGLGRAGELFF

CDR3 length: 13
clone size: .
V gene: TRBV12-3/TRBV12-4
D gene: TRBD1
J gene: TRBJ1-1
CDR3 DNA: TGTGCCAGTGGCAGACAGGGGAACACTGAAGCTTTCTTT
CDR3 protein: CASGRQGNTEAFF

CDR3 length: 14
clone size: .
V gene: TRBV3-1/TRBV3-2
D gene: TRBD1
J gene: TRBJ2-7
CDR3 DNA: TGTGCCAGCAGCCACCTGGGACAGGGTAACGAGCAGTACTTC
CDR3 protein: CASSHLGQGNEQYF